The 5 T cell receptor beta chains given below trace back to one sample, sequenced in a study of blood T cell repertoires in COVID-19. Profiled with immunoSEQ multiplex PCR; TCRdb holds only in-frame clones, not every one. The sample includes some 200,000 clones, around 90% of them seen just once. The sample consisted of PBMCs or T cells enriched from blood (not recorded which). These receptors were taken from a young woman who had recovered from COVID-19.

The chain has TRBV27 and TRBJ2-1; TRBD1 agrees at 9 bases. The germline gives CDR1 MNHEY, CDR2 SMNVEV (reference sequence). The CDR3 spans 18 residues. Trimming took 4 bases from V and 4 from J; bases not matched to a gene: 14. The CDR3: CASSSRRDGTGIYNEQFF. The CDR3 DNA follows: TGTGCCAGCAGTTCCCGTCGGGATGGGACAGGGATATACAATGAGCAGTTCTTC.

This clone was detected only a few times. Different DNA sequences within this sample yield the same CDR3. The chain recombines TRBV30 with TRBJ1-1; D unresolved. Germline V gene lookup returns CDR1 GTSNPN and CDR2 SVGIG (reference sequence). Trimming cost V 3 bases and J 0 bases, with 2 bases left between them. The CDR3 length is 11 residues. CDR3 amino acids: CAWSMNTEAFF. CDR3 sequence (DNA): TGTGCCTGGAGCATGAACACTGAAGCTTTCTTT.

The J gene is TRBJ2-7, the V gene TRBV5-6; 10 positions agree with TRBD2. This CDR3 contains 16 residues. Germline V CDR1 and CDR2: SGHDT, YYEEEE. Trimming took 0 bases from V and 5 from J; bases not matched to a gene: 8. In nucleotides, the CDR3 is TGTGCCAGCAGCTTGGGCCGGACTAGCGGAGCGAACGAGCAGTACTTC. Residues: CASSLGRTSGANEQYF.

The chain has TRBV9 and TRBJ1-6, with TRBD1 matching 10 bases. The CDR3 covers 15 residues. The V gene's germline CDR1 is SGDLS and CDR2 YYNGEE. Trimming at V came to 0 bases and at J to 10 bases, leaving 4 bases not matched to a gene. CDR3: CASSVVGTGESPLHF. The CDR3 coding sequence is TGTGCCAGCAGCGTAGTAGGGACAGGGGAATCACCCCTCCACTTT.

This clone was detected only once. The chain uses TRBV6-5 and TRBJ1-5, with D tentatively TRBD1 (5 bases). Per the germline V gene, CDR1 is MNHEY and CDR2 is SVGAGI. The CDR3 runs to 15 residues. Trimming took 2 bases from V and 0 from J, leaving 8 bases between them. DNA of the CDR3: TGTGCCAGCAGTTACAACAGGCATAGCAATCAGCCCCAGCATTTT. Translated, it gives CASSYNRHSNQPQHF.